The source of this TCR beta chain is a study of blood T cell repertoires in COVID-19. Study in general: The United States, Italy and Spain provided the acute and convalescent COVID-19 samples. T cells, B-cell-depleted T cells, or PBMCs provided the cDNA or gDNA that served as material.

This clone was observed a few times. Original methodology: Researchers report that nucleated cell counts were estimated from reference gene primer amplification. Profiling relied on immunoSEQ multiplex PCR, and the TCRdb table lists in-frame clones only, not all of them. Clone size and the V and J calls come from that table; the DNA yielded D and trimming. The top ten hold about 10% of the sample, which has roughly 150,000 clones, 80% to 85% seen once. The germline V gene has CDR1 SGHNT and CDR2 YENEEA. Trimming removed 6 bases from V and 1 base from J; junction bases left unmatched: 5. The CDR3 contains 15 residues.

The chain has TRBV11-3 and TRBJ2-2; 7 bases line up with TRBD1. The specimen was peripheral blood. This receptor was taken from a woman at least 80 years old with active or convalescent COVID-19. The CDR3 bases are TGTGCCAGCAGTCGACAGGGACAGAACACCGGGGAGCTGTTTTTT. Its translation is CASSRQGQNTGELFF.